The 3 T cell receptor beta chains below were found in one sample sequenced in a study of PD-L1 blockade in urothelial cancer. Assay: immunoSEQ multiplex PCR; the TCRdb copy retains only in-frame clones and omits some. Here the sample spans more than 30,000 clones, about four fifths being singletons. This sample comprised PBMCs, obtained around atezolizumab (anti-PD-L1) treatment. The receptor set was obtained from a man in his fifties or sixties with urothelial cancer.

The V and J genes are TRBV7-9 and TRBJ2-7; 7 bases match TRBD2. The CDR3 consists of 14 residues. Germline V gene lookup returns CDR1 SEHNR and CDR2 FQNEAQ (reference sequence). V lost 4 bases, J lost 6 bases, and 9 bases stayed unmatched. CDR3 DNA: TGTGCCAGCAGCTCCGTTGGGGGGGGGTTCGAGCAGTACTTC. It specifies CASSSVGGGFEQYF.

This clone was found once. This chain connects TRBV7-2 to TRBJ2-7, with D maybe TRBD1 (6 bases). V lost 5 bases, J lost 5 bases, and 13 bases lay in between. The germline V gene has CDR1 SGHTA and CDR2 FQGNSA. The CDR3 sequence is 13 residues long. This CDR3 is CASSVTRGNEQYF. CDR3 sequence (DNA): TGTGCCAGCAGCGTAACTAGGGGGAACGAGCAGTACTTC.

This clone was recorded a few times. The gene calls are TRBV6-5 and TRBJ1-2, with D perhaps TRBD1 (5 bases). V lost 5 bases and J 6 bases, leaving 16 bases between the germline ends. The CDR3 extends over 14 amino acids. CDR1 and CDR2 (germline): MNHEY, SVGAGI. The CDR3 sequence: CASSGAGGEDGYTF. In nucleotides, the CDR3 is TGTGCCAGCAGTGGGGCGGGAGGGGAGGATGGCTACACCTTC.